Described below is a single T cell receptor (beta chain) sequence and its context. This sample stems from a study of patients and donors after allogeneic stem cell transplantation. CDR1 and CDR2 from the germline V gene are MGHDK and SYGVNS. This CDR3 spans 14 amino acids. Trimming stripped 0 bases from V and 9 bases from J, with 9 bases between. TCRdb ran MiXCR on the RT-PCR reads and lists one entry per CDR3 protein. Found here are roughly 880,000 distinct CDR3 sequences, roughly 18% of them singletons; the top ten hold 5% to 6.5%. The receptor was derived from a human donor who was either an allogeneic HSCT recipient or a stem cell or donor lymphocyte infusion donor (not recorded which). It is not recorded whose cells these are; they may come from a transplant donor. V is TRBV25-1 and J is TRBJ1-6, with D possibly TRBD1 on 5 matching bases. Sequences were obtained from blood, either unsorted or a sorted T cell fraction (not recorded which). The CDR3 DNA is TGTGCCAGCAGTGAATATCGGGGGAGTTCACCCCTCCACTTT. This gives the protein CASSEYRGSSPLHF.